The clone carrying this T cell receptor (beta chain) was counted a few times. The antigen is not known. Between the trimmed V and J ends, which lost 6 bases and 6 bases, there was a span of 17 bases. There are 13 residues in the CDR3. Germline V gene lookup returns CDR1 SQVTM and CDR2 ANQGSEA. This record belongs to a study of T cell repertoires in cytomegalovirus infection. Overall study context: Indications of both CMV infection and matching HLA type were provided by public TCR beta signatures.

Points from the study as a whole: Within the response measured ex vivo, HLA-C-restricted CMV-specific TCR beta clonotypes were dominant. Identification of carriers of CMV plus the relevant HLA was achieved through cumulative public TCR beta family frequency.

A single record per CDR3 protein comes from TCRdb applying MiXCR to the reads. The sample has under 350,000 distinct CDR3 sequences; around 9.1% are singletons. This TCR derives from a human donor in good health (CMV status not recorded). Some clones in this sample may be carry-over from other donors' samples. V is TRBV29-1 and J is TRBJ1-2; D remains unclear. Sequenced sample: PBMCs. CDR3 bases: TGCAGCGTCCTCCCTCGGATAGGAGATGGCTACACCTTC. This translates into CSVLPRIGDGYTF.